This TCR beta chain was captured by sequencing in a study of T cell responses to AZD1222 COVID-19 vaccine. Whole-study results and caveats: Across the whole spike, CD4 TCRs peaked at regions 160-218 and 743-854.

Worth noting for this clone: Its antigen remains unidentified.

The data were produced by immunoSEQ multiplex PCR, yet TCRdb's version contains in-frame clones alone and is incomplete. The table shows 110,000 to 150,000 clones, with 89% occurring only once. CDR3 size: 16 residues. Germline CDR1 and CDR2: SGHKS and YYEKEE (reference sequence). The V segment lost 3 bases and the J segment 1 base; nucleotides outside the gene matches: 7. The V call is TRBV5-5, the J call TRBJ1-1; 9 bases match TRBD1. Sequenced here: peripheral blood, sampled on day 0 of AZD1222 vaccination. This clonotype originated in an adult in good health. The CDR3: CASSWRDRERNTEAFF. The CDR3 DNA is TGTGCCAGCAGCTGGAGGGACAGGGAAAGGAACACTGAAGCTTTCTTT.